This TCR beta chain came from a study of blood T cell repertoires in COVID-19. TCRdb keeps only in-frame clones here, not all; method: immunoSEQ multiplex PCR. The table includes 140,000 to 150,000 clones, 81% detected once. V was pared by 1 base and J by 3 bases, with 9 bases between. The CDR3 totals 14 residues. Germline-derived CDR1 and CDR2 are SGHVS and FQNEAQ. The TCR originated in a human donor with acute or convalescent COVID-19. The donor label of this sample is uncertain. Sequenced material: peripheral blood. The V and J genes are TRBV7-8 and TRBJ1-1; tentatively, D is TRBD1 (5 bases). CDR3 residues: CASSLVPGYTEAFF. CDR3 in DNA: TGTGCCAGCAGCTTAGTCCCAGGGTACACTGAAGCTTTCTTT.